The entry below gives a single T cell receptor (beta chain) sequence along with its context. Time point given: patch test 3, about 24 weeks after DPC sensitization. Treatment described: therapeutic diphenylcyclopropenone sensitization with weekly scalp DPC. These data belong to a study of human T cells and chemical hapten exposure. Turning to the study itself: Epicutaneous patch tests delivered 0.01% DPC to the upper back, with evaluation at 6 days.

In the original workflow: There were a median of around 100,000 TCRs per sample, with a range from 23,224 to 690,600. TCRdb ran MiXCR on the RACE reads and lists one entry per CDR3 protein. These V and J calls derive from TCRdb rather than the authors' analysis. In the table there are approximately 160,000 distinct CDR3 sequences, about a quarter of which are singletons. The CDR3 has 17 residues. With 1 base clipped from V and 0 bases from J, the junction kept 6 bases outside the gene matches. The germline gives CDR1 SGHVS, CDR2 FQNEAQ. Source: whole blood, taken in connection with sensitization to the hapten diphenylcyclopropenone (DPC). This TCR was recovered from a woman under 30 with alopecia areata. Some clones in this sample may be carry-over from other donors' samples. The V gene is TRBV7-8, the J gene TRBJ2-1; TRBD2 agrees at 7 bases. Here the CDR3 reads CASSLVVRESSYNEQFF. CDR3 bases: TGTGCCAGCAGCTTAGTTGTGCGGGAGAGCTCCTACAATGAGCAGTTCTTC. Combining the CDR3 with reference TRBV7-8 and TRBJ2-1 gives the whole variable domain GAGVSQSPRYKVAKRGQDVALRCDPISGHVSLFWYQQALGQGPEFLTYFQNEAQLDKSGLPSDRFFAERPEGSVSTLKIQRTQQEDSAVYLCASSLVVRESSYNEQFFGPGTRLTVL.